Listed below are T cell receptor beta chains from one sample, sequenced in a study of T cell responses to AZD1222 COVID-19 vaccine. Sequenced by immunoSEQ multiplex PCR; TCRdb stores in-frame clones only, minus some. The repertoire includes some 150,000 clones, 85% to 95% of them detected once, and approximately 2% sits in the top ten. The sample consisted of peripheral blood, taken on day 0 of AZD1222 vaccination. Source of these receptors: an adult in good health. CDR3s include the opening cysteine and the closing phenylalanine or tryptophan. A D gene is named only where the DNA matches it firmly. Expanded clones get a size class; other rows say once, few or many, or leave the size out.

CDR3nt,CDR3aa,d_gene,v_gene,j_gene,abundance
TGTGCCAGCTCACCGACAGGGAGGGCTGAAGCTTTCTTT,CASSPTGRAEAFF,TRBD1,TRBV18,TRBJ1-1,-
TGCGCCAGCAGCTTGGTGGGGGACCCTAACTATGGCTACACCTTC,CASSLVGDPNYGYTF,-,TRBV5-1,TRBJ1-2,-
TGTGCCAGTAAGAGAGATCTTAGCTCCTACGAGCAGTACTTC,CASKRDLSSYEQYF,-,TRBV19,TRBJ2-7,-
TGTGCCAGCAGCTTAGGGGGACACAATCAGCCCCAGCATTTT,CASSLGGHNQPQHF,-,TRBV7-6,TRBJ1-5,-
TGTGCCAGCAGCTTCTTTGGGGCAGGTCGACCCGGGGAGCTGTTTTTT,CASSFFGAGRPGELFF,-,TRBV7-9,TRBJ2-2,-
TGTGCCAGCAGCTTAGATGCCCAGCACGAGCAGTACTTC,CASSLDAQHEQYF,-,TRBV11-3,TRBJ2-7,-
TGTGCCAGCTCACCTGGACTGGGGTCCGGGGAGCTGTTTTTT,CASSPGLGSGELFF,-,TRBV18,TRBJ2-2,-
TGTGCCAGCAGTGTTTTAAGGGATGAAAAACTGTTTTTT,CASSVLRDEKLFF,-,TRBV2,TRBJ1-4,many
TGTGCCAGCAGTGAGGGACAGGGGGGTTTGGAGACCCAGTACTTC,CASSEGQGGLETQYF,TRBD1,TRBV2,TRBJ2-5,-
TGCAGCGTTGGTGTACTAGCGGGAGCGAGCTCCTACAATGAGCAGTTCTTC,CSVGVLAGASSYNEQFF,TRBD2,TRBV29-1,TRBJ2-1,-
TGTGCTAGTGGTTTGGGGCAAACCGCAGATACGCAGTATTTT,CASGLGQTADTQYF,-,TRBV12-5,TRBJ2-3,-
TGTGCCAGCTCACCCAACCCGGCTGGGGACAATGAGCAGTTCTTC,CASSPNPAGDNEQFF,-,TRBV18,TRBJ2-1,once
TGCGCCAGCAGCCTACAGGGATTTACTGAAGCTTTCTTT,CASSLQGFTEAFF,-,TRBV5-1,TRBJ1-1,-
TGTGCCAGCAGCCAAGACCCCAGGGACCGTGGCTACACCTTC,CASSQDPRDRGYTF,-,TRBV3-1/TRBV3-2,TRBJ1-2,-
TGTGCCAGCAGCCGGGCGAGGGGGGGAGAGACCCAGTACTTC,CASSRARGGETQYF,-,TRBV11-2,TRBJ2-5,once
TGTGCCAGCAGCTTAGCGCTGGGAAAGGTGAATCAGCCCCAGCATTTT,CASSLALGKVNQPQHF,-,TRBV7-2,TRBJ1-5,-
TGTGCCTGGATGGTGGGACGCGGCTACACCTTC,CAWMVGRGYTF,-,TRBV30,TRBJ1-2,-
TGCGCCAGCAGTCAGCGCCGACTAGGGACAGACCCATACAATGAGCAGTTCTTC,CASSQRRLGTDPYNEQFF,-,TRBV23-1,TRBJ2-1,-
TGTGCCAGTAGTAGGGGGCCGGGACTAGAGGCCGGCTACGAGCAGTACTTC,CASSRGPGLEAGYEQYF,TRBD2,TRBV19,TRBJ2-7,-
TGTGCCTGGAGTATCCCAGGGCATTCTGGAAACACCATATATTTT,CAWSIPGHSGNTIYF,-,TRBV30,TRBJ1-3,-
TGTGCCAGCGCCCTCGGAGCGGGGGTCACAGATACGCAGTATTTT,CASALGAGVTDTQYF,TRBD2,TRBV27,TRBJ2-3,-
TGTGCCAGCAGCAAAAGGACAGGGGGTCCCAATCAGCCCCAGCATTTT,CASSKRTGGPNQPQHF,TRBD1,TRBV13,TRBJ1-5,-
TGTGCCAGCACCCGGACAGCCTTGAACACTGAAGCTTTCTTT,CASTRTALNTEAFF,-,TRBV6-5,TRBJ1-1,-
TGTGCCAGCAGCCAAGATAGGCGTTTCGAAGCTTTCTTT,CASSQDRRFEAFF,-,TRBV3-1/TRBV3-2,TRBJ1-1,-
TGCGCCAGCAGTCAATCCAAGACAGGGAGCAATCAGCCCCAGCATTTT,CASSQSKTGSNQPQHF,TRBD1,TRBV23-1,TRBJ1-5,-
TGTGCCATCAGTAGATCGGGGGGAAGGGGGTCGTCTGGCTACACCTTC,CAISRSGGRGSSGYTF,-,TRBV19,TRBJ1-2,-